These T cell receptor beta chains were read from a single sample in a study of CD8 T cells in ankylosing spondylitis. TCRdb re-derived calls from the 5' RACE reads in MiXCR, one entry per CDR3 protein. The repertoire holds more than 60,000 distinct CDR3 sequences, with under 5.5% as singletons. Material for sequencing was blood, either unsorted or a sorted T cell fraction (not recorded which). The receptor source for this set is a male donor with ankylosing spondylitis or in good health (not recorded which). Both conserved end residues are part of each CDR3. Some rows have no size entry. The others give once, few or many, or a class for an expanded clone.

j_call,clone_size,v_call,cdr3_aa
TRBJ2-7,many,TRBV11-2,CASSLGHSSYEQYF
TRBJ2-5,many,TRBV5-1,CASSFLAGMEETQYF
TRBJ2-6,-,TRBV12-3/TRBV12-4,CVSSLEQGSGANVLTF
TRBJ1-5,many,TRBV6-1,CASSPGLSNQPQHF
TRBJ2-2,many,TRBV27,CASSPYTGELFF
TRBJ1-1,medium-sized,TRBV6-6,CASRPRTGAGDTEAFF
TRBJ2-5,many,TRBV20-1,CSARVAGGGQYQETQYF
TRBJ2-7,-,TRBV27,CTSSRRFQGASEQYF
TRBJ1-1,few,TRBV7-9,CASSPPEKSEAFF
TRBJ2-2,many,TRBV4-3,CASSQGGRGWNTGELFF
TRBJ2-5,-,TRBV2,CASSELELETQYF
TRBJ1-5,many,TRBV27,CASSHLTGGLDQPQHF
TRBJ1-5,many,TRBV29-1,CSVEEQAEGPQHF
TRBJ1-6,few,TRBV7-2,CASSLQTGGFVGSPLHF
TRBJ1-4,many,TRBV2,CASWTGGREKLFF
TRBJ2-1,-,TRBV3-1,CACHRLAGGSSYNEQFF
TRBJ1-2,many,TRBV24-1,CATSDLGTGKGGYTF
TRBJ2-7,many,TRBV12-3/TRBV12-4,CASSFIAATGGLHF
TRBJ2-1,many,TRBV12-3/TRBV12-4,CASSSQGGLNNEQFF
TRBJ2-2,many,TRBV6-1,CASAKGNTGELFF
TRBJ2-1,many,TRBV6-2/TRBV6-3,CASLRLASSYNEQFF
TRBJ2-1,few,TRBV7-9,CASSSMGQGVVEQFF
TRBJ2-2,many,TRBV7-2,CASSLNGQTGELFF